These T cell receptor beta chains were read from a single sample in a study of control samples from healthy donors and cancer patients. Assay: immunoSEQ multiplex PCR; the TCRdb copy retains only in-frame clones and omits some. Found here are roughly 55,000 clones, approximately 95% of them singletons; the top ten hold less than 1.1%. Sequenced material: blood. These receptors were collected from a woman younger than 30 in good health. The CDR3 runs from the conserved cysteine through the conserved F or W. A D gene is named only where the DNA matches it firmly. Size values are once, few and many counts, or a class for expanded clones, and some rows have none.

abundance	d_gene	v_gene	j_gene	CDR3aa	CDR3nt
NA	TRBD1	TRBV5-8	TRBJ1-5	CASSGDSEEVYYSNQPQHF	TGTGCCAGCAGCGGGGACAGCGAGGAGGTCTATTATAGCAATCAGCCCCAGCATTTT
NA	TRBD2	TRBV6-1	TRBJ2-3	CASSEEKRGGPDTQYF	TGTGCCAGCAGTGAAGAAAAGCGGGGGGGCCCAGATACGCAGTATTTT
NA	NA	TRBV6-1	TRBJ1-5	CASSEAVPTGPQHF	TGTGCCAGCAGTGAAGCGGTCCCAACGGGGCCCCAGCATTTT
NA	NA	TRBV7-9	TRBJ1-1	CASSLVTETEAFF	TGTGCCAGCAGCTTAGTAACAGAAACTGAAGCTTTCTTT
NA	NA	TRBV19	TRBJ1-2	CASSTREINYLLYGYTF	TGTGCCAGTAGTACCCGGGAGATCAACTATCTGCTATATGGCTACACCTTC
NA	NA	TRBV19	TRBJ1-1	CASSISLGGTEAFF	TGTGCCAGTAGTATAAGTCTAGGGGGGACTGAAGCTTTCTTT
NA	NA	TRBV3-1/TRBV3-2	TRBJ1-2	CASSQPGTPSNYGYTF	TGTGCCAGCAGCCAGCCCGGGACTCCCTCTAACTATGGCTACACCTTC
NA	NA	TRBV4-1	TRBJ2-2	CASRRLTNTGELFF	TGCGCCAGCAGAAGACTTACGAACACCGGGGAGCTGTTTTTT
NA	TRBD1	TRBV5-1	TRBJ1-1	CASSGAGGLTEAFF	TGCGCCAGCAGCGGGGCAGGGGGCCTCACTGAAGCTTTCTTT
NA	NA	TRBV4-2	TRBJ2-3	CASSPRGTEILTDTQYF	TGTGCCAGCAGCCCGAGGGGGACGGAAATCCTCACAGATACGCAGTATTTT
NA	TRBD2	TRBV6-6	TRBJ2-1	CASLRGNVGGEQFF	TGTGCCAGCCTAAGGGGCAACGTCGGGGGGGAGCAGTTCTTC
NA	TRBD1	TRBV19	TRBJ1-1	CASGPGGDTGPEAFF	TGTGCCAGCGGGCCAGGGGGGGACACCGGGCCTGAAGCTTTCTTT
NA	TRBD2	TRBV5-1	TRBJ2-3	CASSQVAGGADTQYF	TGCGCCAGCAGCCAAGTAGCGGGGGGCGCAGATACGCAGTATTTT
NA	NA	TRBV6-5	TRBJ1-1	CASSRTTNTEAFF	TGTGCCAGCAGCCGGACAACGAACACTGAAGCTTTCTTT
NA	NA	TRBV12-3/TRBV12-4	TRBJ1-1	CASSFVLNTEAFF	TGTGCCAGCAGTTTTGTACTGAACACTGAAGCTTTCTTT
NA	NA	TRBV12-3/TRBV12-4	TRBJ2-5	CASSLRQKETQYF	TGTGCCAGCAGTTTGCGACAGAAGGAGACCCAGTACTTC
once	TRBD2	TRBV10-3	TRBJ2-3	CAISAGGGTDTQYF	TGTGCCATCAGTGCGGGGGGTGGCACAGATACGCAGTATTTT
NA	TRBD1	TRBV12-3/TRBV12-4	TRBJ1-2	CASSLEGAGGYTF	TGTGCCAGCAGTTTAGAGGGGGCAGGGGGCTACACCTTC
NA	NA	TRBV28	TRBJ1-1	CASSLRLGGNTEAFF	TGTGCCAGCAGCCTCCGCCTAGGGGGAAACACTGAAGCTTTCTTT
once	NA	TRBV20-1	TRBJ2-7	CSASPRVQVVYEQYF	TGCAGTGCTAGTCCCCGGGTACAGGTGGTCTACGAGCAGTACTTC
once	TRBD1	TRBV6-5	TRBJ1-1	CAAGGSVNTEAFF	TGTGCCGCAGGGGGGTCGGTGAACACTGAAGCTTTCTTT
NA	NA	TRBV6-6	TRBJ1-2	CASRPNRNLGYGYTF	TGTGCCAGCAGACCCAACAGGAACCTTGGCTATGGCTACACCTTC
NA	NA	TRBV5-1	TRBJ1-2	CASSLELGARGYTF	TGCGCCAGCAGCTTGGAATTGGGGGCTCGGGGCTACACCTTC
NA	NA	TRBV7-2	TRBJ2-1	CASSTSRGGTYRNEQFF	NA
NA	NA	TRBV12-3/TRBV12-4	TRBJ1-2	CASSPQVNYGYTF	TGTGCCAGCAGTCCACAGGTTAACTATGGCTACACCTTC
NA	NA	TRBV24-1	TRBJ2-3	CATSERGALDTQYF	TGTGCCACCAGTGAGAGGGGGGCTTTGGATACGCAGTATTTT
NA	TRBD1	TRBV7-2	TRBJ1-5	CASSHNRGSNQPQHF	TGTGCCAGCAGTCATAACAGGGGGAGCAATCAGCCCCAGCATTTT
NA	TRBD1	TRBV30	TRBJ1-2	CACSTDRASGYTF	TGTGCCTGTTCAACCGACAGGGCGAGTGGCTACACCTTC
NA	NA	TRBV3-1/TRBV3-2	TRBJ2-6	CASSQGTSGANVLTF	TGTGCCAGCAGCCAGGGGACCTCTGGGGCCAACGTCCTGACTTTC
NA	TRBD1	TRBV2	TRBJ1-6	CASSRQGANSPLHF	TGTGCCAGCAGTCGACAGGGGGCCAATTCACCCCTCCACTTT
NA	NA	TRBV28	TRBJ2-1	CASTSSLGGVPYNEQFF	TGTGCCAGCACCTCGAGCCTTGGCGGGGTACCCTACAATGAGCAGTTCTTC
NA	NA	TRBV15	TRBJ1-2	CATSRGEGVTGYTF	TGTGCCACCAGCAGAGGTGAAGGGGTCACCGGCTACACCTTC
NA	TRBD1	TRBV6-5	TRBJ1-5	CASRDRGLNQPQHF	TGTGCCAGCAGGGACAGGGGGCTAAATCAGCCCCAGCATTTT
NA	NA	TRBV20-1	TRBJ1-5	CSAGPNQPQHF	TGCAGTGCCGGGCCGAATCAGCCCCAGCATTTT
NA	NA	TRBV7-3	TRBJ2-1	CASTQSGLSYNEQFF	TGTGCCAGCACCCAATCGGGTCTATCCTACAATGAGCAGTTCTTC
NA	NA	TRBV6-4	TRBJ2-7	CASRPPGQYF	TGTGCCAGCAGGCCCCCAGGGCAGTACTTC
NA	NA	TRBV19	TRBJ2-3	CASMTGVSDTQYF	TGTGCCAGTATGACAGGAGTTTCAGATACGCAGTATTTT
NA	NA	TRBV14	TRBJ1-6	CASSQDSFGDRDSPLHF	TGTGCCAGCAGCCAAGATAGTTTTGGAGATCGGGATTCACCCCTCCACTTT
NA	NA	TRBV5-6	TRBJ1-6	CASQKWGVSSYNSPLHF	TGTGCCAGTCAAAAATGGGGGGTTAGCTCCTATAATTCACCCCTCCACTTT
NA	NA	TRBV5-1	TRBJ2-7	CASSLTGASYEQYF	TGCGCCAGCAGCTTGACGGGGGCGTCCTACGAGCAGTACTTC
NA	NA	TRBV10-3	TRBJ2-7	CATSGDSPYEQYF	TGTGCCACTTCGGGGGACAGTCCCTACGAGCAGTACTTC
once	TRBD1	TRBV24-1	TRBJ2-1	CATSDARQGNEQFF	TGTGCCACCAGTGATGCCCGACAGGGGAATGAGCAGTTCTTC
NA	NA	TRBV1	TRBJ2-7	CTSSPSNEQYF	TGCACCAGCAGCCCCTCCAACGAGCAGTACTTC
NA	TRBD1	TRBV6-5	TRBJ1-2	CASRGQGPYGYTF	TGTGCCAGCAGGGGACAGGGGCCCTATGGCTACACCTTC
NA	NA	TRBV7-9	TRBJ1-2	CASSTGQSNGYTF	TGTGCCAGCAGTACAGGACAGTCCAATGGCTACACCTTC
NA	NA	TRBV5-1	TRBJ1-1	CASSTTGLGTEAFF	TGCGCCAGCAGCACCACAGGGTTGGGGACTGAAGCTTTCTTT
NA	NA	TRBV4-3	TRBJ1-2	CASSQDWGDYGYTF	TGCGCCAGCAGCCAAGATTGGGGGGACTATGGCTACACCTTC
NA	NA	TRBV10-3	TRBJ2-2	CAISEGYTGELFF	TGTGCCATCAGTGAGGGTTACACCGGGGAGCTGTTTTTT
NA	NA	TRBV7-9	TRBJ1-6	CASSWGYGSPLHF	TGTGCCAGCAGCTGGGGATACGGGTCACCCCTCCACTTT
NA	NA	TRBV5-4	TRBJ1-4	CASSDGGDEKLFF	TGTGCCAGCAGCGATGGAGGGGATGAAAAACTGTTTTTT
once	NA	TRBV25-1	TRBJ1-1	CASSDPSTEAFF	TGTGCCAGCAGTGATCCCTCCACTGAAGCTTTCTTT
NA	TRBD2	TRBV7-2	TRBJ2-3	CASSPLAGGRVDTQYF	TGTGCCAGCAGCCCACTAGCGGGGGGGCGGGTAGATACGCAGTATTTT
NA	NA	TRBV4-1	TRBJ1-4	CASSQTPRHEKLFF	TGCGCCAGCAGCCAGACCCCCCGGCATGAAAAACTGTTTTTT
NA	TRBD1	TRBV12-3/TRBV12-4	TRBJ1-1	CASRDRGQGEAFF	TGTGCCAGCAGGGACAGGGGCCAGGGGGAAGCTTTCTTT
NA	TRBD2	TRBV10-2	TRBJ2-3	CASNILAGGSDSQYF	TGCGCCAGCAATATACTAGCGGGGGGCTCGGATTCGCAGTATTTT